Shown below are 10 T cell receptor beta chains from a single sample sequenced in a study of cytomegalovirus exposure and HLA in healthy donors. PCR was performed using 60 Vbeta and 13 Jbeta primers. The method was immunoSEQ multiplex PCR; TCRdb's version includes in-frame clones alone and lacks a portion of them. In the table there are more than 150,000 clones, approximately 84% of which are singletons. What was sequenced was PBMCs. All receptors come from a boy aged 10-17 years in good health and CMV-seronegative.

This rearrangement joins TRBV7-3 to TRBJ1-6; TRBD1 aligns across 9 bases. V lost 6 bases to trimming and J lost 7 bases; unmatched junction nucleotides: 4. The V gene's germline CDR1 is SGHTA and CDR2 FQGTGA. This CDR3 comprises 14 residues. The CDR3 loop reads CASSTGQGNSPLHF. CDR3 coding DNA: TGTGCCAGCAGTACAGGACAGGGGAATTCACCCCTCCACTTT.

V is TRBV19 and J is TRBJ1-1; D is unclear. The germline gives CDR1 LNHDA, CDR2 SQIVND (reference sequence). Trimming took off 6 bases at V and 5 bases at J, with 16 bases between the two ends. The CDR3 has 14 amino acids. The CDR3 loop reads CASSFGGWRTEAFF. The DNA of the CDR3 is TGTGCCAGTAGCTTCGGAGGGTGGAGGACTGAAGCTTTCTTT.

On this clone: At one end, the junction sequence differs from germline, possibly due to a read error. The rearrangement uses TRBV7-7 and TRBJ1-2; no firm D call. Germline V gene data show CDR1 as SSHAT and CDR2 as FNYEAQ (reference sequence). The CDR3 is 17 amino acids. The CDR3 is CASSLVGRPEVHYGYTF. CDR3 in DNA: TGTGCTAGCAGCTTAGTGGGCAGACCCGAAGTGCACTATGGCTACACCTTC.

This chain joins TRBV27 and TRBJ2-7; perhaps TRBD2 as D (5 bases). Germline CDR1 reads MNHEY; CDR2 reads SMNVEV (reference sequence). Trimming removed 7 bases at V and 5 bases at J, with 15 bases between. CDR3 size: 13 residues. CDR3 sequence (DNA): TGTGCCAGCATAGATATTCGGGGTCACGAGCAGTACTTC. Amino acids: CASIDIRGHEQYF.

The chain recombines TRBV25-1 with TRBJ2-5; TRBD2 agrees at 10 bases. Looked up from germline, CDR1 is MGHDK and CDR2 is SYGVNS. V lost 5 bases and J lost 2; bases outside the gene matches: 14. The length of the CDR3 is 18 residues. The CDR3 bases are TGTGCCAGCAGTCGCCGGGGGGTAGCGGGAGGACCTCAAGAGACCCAGTACTTC. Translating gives CASSRRGVAGGPQETQYF.

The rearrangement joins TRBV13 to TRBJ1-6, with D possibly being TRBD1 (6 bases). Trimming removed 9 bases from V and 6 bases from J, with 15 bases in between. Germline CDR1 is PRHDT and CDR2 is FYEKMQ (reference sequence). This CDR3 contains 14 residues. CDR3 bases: TGTGCCAGTGCTCAGGGGTACAGTAATTCACCCCTCCACTTT. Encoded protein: CASAQGYSNSPLHF. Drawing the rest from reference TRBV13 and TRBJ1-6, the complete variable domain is AAGVIQSPRHLIKEKRETATLKCYPIPRHDTVYWYQQGPGQDPQFLISFYEKMQSDKGSIPDRFSAQQFSDYHSELNMSSLELGDSALYFCASAQGYSNSPLHFGNGTRLTVT.

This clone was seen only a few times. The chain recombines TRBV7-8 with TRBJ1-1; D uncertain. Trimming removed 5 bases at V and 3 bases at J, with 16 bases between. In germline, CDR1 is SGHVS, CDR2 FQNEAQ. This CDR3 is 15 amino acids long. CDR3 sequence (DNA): TGTGCCAGCAGCCCCAGACGGGCCGGGGACACTGAAGCTTTCTTT. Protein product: CASSPRRAGDTEAFF.

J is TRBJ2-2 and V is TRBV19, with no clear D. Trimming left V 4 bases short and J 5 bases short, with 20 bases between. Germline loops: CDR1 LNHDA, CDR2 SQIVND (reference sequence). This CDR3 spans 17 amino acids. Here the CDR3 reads CASSTPPTVMETGELFF. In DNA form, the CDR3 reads TGTGCCAGTAGTACCCCCCCGACGGTAATGGAGACCGGGGAGCTGTTTTTT.

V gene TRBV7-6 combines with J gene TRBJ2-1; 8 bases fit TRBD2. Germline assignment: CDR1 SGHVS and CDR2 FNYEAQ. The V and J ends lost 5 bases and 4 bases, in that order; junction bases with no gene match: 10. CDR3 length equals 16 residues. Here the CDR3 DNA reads TGTGCCAGCAGCCCCACAGGAGCGGGGGTATACAATGAGCAGTTCTTC. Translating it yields CASSPTGAGVYNEQFF. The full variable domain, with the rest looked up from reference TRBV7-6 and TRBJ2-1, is GAGVSQSPRYKVTKRGQDVALRCDPISGHVSLYWYRQALGQGPEFLTYFNYEAQQDKSGLPNDRFSAERPEGSISTLTIQRTEQRDSAMYRCASSPTGAGVYNEQFFGPGTRLTVL.

CDR3 sequence: CASSLTQVGNSPLHF. As DNA, the CDR3 is TGTGCCAGCAGCTTAACACAGGTTGGGAATTCACCCCTCCACTTT. The chain uses TRBV7-6 and TRBJ1-6; TRBD1 is a possible D gene (5 bases). This CDR3 has 15 amino acids. V lost 2 bases, J lost 7 bases, and 12 bases lay in between. The V gene's germline CDR1 is SGHVS and CDR2 FNYEAQ.